These 14 T cell receptor beta chains share one sample of origin, sequenced in a study of blood T cell repertoires in COVID-19. Method: immunoSEQ multiplex PCR; TCRdb's copy keeps in-frame clones and lacks some. Of approximately 200,000 clones in the sample, 90% are singletons; the top ten hold less than 1.5%. Specimen: PBMCs or T cells enriched from blood (not recorded which). The receptors originated from a man younger than 40 who had recovered from COVID-19.

This clone came up once. The V call is TRBV12-3 or TRBV12-4, the J call TRBJ1-1; D not certain. This CDR3 region has 11 residues. CDR3 sequence reads: CAGFEGTEAFF. The CDR3 DNA reads as TGTGCGGGGTTTGAGGGAACTGAAGCTTTCTTT.

J is TRBJ2-1 and V is TRBV10-3, with 12 positions matching TRBD2. Germline lookup yields CDR1 ENHRY and CDR2 SYGVKD. V trimming: 8 bases; J trimming: 4 bases; junction bases outside the gene matches: 18. The CDR3 runs to 19 residues. CDR3 DNA sequence: TGTGCCATCGCAAAGAGGGGGGATGGACTAGCGGGAACGTACAATGAGCAGTTCTTC. This gives the protein CAIAKRGDGLAGTYNEQFF.

The V gene is TRBV28, the J gene TRBJ2-6; D possibly corresponds to TRBD1 (5 bases). The germline V and J ends were trimmed by 8 bases and 0 bases, with 11 bases remaining between them. This CDR3 spans 15 amino acids. Germline V gene data show CDR1 as MDHEN and CDR2 as SYDVKM. CDR3 DNA: TGTGCCAGCGCAAGGGGCGACTCTGGGGCCAACGTCCTGACTTTC. This gives the protein CASARGDSGANVLTF.

The gene calls are TRBV5-4 and TRBJ2-3; 12 bases match TRBD2. The CDR3 is 16 residues long. Unmatched junction bases numbered 5, after V lost 4 bases and J lost 2 bases. Germline V gives CDR1 SGHNT, CDR2 YYREEE (reference sequence). CDR3 sequence reads: CASSTLAGGHTDTQYF. In DNA, the CDR3 is TGTGCCAGCAGCACACTAGCGGGGGGACACACAGATACGCAGTATTTT. The entire variable domain, with the rest obtained from reference TRBV5-4 and TRBJ2-3, is as follows: ETGVTQSPTHLIKTRGQQVTLRCSSQSGHNTVSWYQQALGQGPQFIFQYYREEENGRGNFPPRFSGLQFPNYSSELNVNALELDDSALYLCASSTLAGGHTDTQYFGPGTRLTVL.

The chain couples TRBV29-1 to TRBJ2-3, with TRBD2 matching 10 bases. The junction had 8 bases not matched to a gene; V was cut back by 6 bases and J by 2 bases. This CDR3 has 15 residues. Germline assignment: CDR1 SQVTM and CDR2 ANQGSEA. The CDR3 DNA sequence: TGCAGCGTGAGGGGGACTAGCGAGTCCACAGATACGCAGTATTTT. This codes for CSVRGTSESTDTQYF.

The CDR3 DNA sequence: TGTGCCAGTAGTACTCAGGGTGAGATCACTGAAGCTTTCTTT. Translation gives CASSTQGEITEAFF. The chain couples TRBV19 to TRBJ1-1; possibly TRBD1 for D (5 bases). V lost 4 bases and J lost 4, with 13 bases in between. Per germline, CDR1 LNHDA and CDR2 SQIVND (reference sequence). The CDR3 consists of 14 residues.

This sequence joins TRBV6-1 and TRBJ1-6; D ambiguous. CDR1 and CDR2 (germline): MNHNS, SASEGT. There are 13 residues in the CDR3. Trimming removed 3 bases at V and 10 bases at J, with 10 bases between. The CDR3 DNA reads as TGTGCCAGCAGTGAGGGAGAGAGATCACCCCTCCACTTT. Translation: CASSEGERSPLHF.

This clone appeared a few times. The V and J genes are TRBV10-1 and TRBJ1-6, with 12 bases fitting TRBD1. Germline CDR1 is WNHNN and CDR2 is SYGVQD (reference sequence). The CDR3 is 17 amino acids. J was trimmed by 11 bases and V by 5 bases; bases with no gene match: 13. The CDR3 loop is CASSPSGTGGSAAPLHF. DNA for the CDR3: TGCGCCAGCAGTCCATCCGGGACAGGGGGCTCTGCGGCACCCCTCCACTTT.

This chain joins TRBV5-1 and TRBJ2-1; 10 bases map to TRBD1. V lost 5 bases and J lost 8; bases outside the gene matches: 10. There are 15 residues in the CDR3. Germline values: CDR1 SGHRS, CDR2 YFSETQ. The CDR3 reads CASRAGTGVLHEQFF. DNA of the CDR3: TGCGCCAGCAGGGCCGGGACAGGGGTCCTACATGAGCAGTTCTTC.

DNA of the CDR3: TGCGCCAGCGGACAGGGGATCCTTGGGGCAACTAATGAAAAACTGTTTTTT. Amino acid sequence: CASGQGILGATNEKLFF. J is TRBJ1-4 and V is TRBV4-1; TRBD1 aligns across 9 bases. V was clipped by 8 bases and J by 0 bases; unmatched bases: 10. This CDR3 comprises 17 residues. Germline lookup yields CDR1 MGHRA and CDR2 YSYEKL.

The V call is TRBV13, the J call TRBJ2-1, with a weak D call TRBD2 (6 bases). V lost 5 bases to trimming and J lost 4 bases, with 30 bases between them. CDR1 and CDR2 from the germline V gene are PRHDT and FYEKMQ (reference sequence). CDR3 length equals 20 residues. The chain's CDR3 is CASSTTGTGVAVTPYNEQFF. As DNA, the CDR3 is TGTGCCAGCAGCACAACCGGGACTGGTGTGGCTGTCACCCCTTACAATGAGCAGTTCTTC.

For the CDR3, the DNA is TGTGCCAGTAGCAACCGGGACAGGGGGCTTTTAAACTATGGCTACACCTTC. Its protein product is CASSNRDRGLLNYGYTF. The chain couples TRBV19 to TRBJ1-2; 12 bases align to TRBD1. The germline V gene has CDR1 LNHDA and CDR2 SQIVND (reference sequence). The CDR3 runs 17 residues. Germline trimming cut 6 bases from V and 2 bases from J; bases unmatched to any gene: 10.

The chain links TRBV9 to TRBJ2-1, with D perhaps TRBD2 (6 bases). Per the germline V gene, CDR1 is SGDLS and CDR2 is YYNGEE. The CDR3 is made up of 15 amino acids. Trimming cost V 0 bases and J 9 bases, with 16 bases left between them. CDR3 residues: CASSVGTGPRGEQFF. CDR3 coding DNA: TGTGCCAGCAGCGTAGGTACGGGGCCGCGGGGTGAGCAGTTCTTC.

The J gene is TRBJ2-1, the V gene TRBV12-3 or TRBV12-4, with 8 bases identical to TRBD1. The J segment lost 8 bases and the V segment lost 7 bases, leaving 7 bases of the junction unmatched. This CDR3 region has 13 residues. Here the CDR3 reads CASTRQGTDEQFF. The DNA of the CDR3 is TGTGCCAGCACTCGACAGGGGACCGATGAGCAGTTCTTC.